The next 14 T cell receptor beta chains were all read from a single sample in a study of blood T cell repertoires in COVID-19. Profiled with immunoSEQ multiplex PCR; TCRdb holds only in-frame clones, not every one. The table has about 81,000 clones, 80% to 90% seen once. Input material: peripheral blood. These receptors came from an elderly woman with acute or convalescent COVID-19.

The genes are TRBV5-1 and TRBJ2-3, with 9 bases fitting TRBD2. With V trimmed by 0 bases and J by 3 bases, 2 bases remained unmatched. Germline CDR1 SGHRS, CDR2 YFSETQ. The CDR3 length is 15 residues. CDR3 region: CASSLEAGGTDTQYF. The DNA of the CDR3 is TGCGCCAGCAGCTTGGAGGCGGGAGGGACAGATACGCAGTATTTT.

The chain has TRBV6-4 and TRBJ1-2; TRBD1 matches 9 bases. V lost 4 bases to trimming and J lost 5 bases; unmatched junction nucleotides: 8. There are 15 residues in the CDR3. Germline assignment: CDR1 MRHNA and CDR2 SNTAGT. Here the CDR3 reads CASSAGQGSWYGYTF. DNA of the CDR3: TGTGCCAGCAGTGCCGGACAGGGGTCGTGGTATGGCTACACCTTC.

The rearrangement links TRBV7-6 to TRBJ2-1; 8 bases match TRBD2. The germline gives CDR1 SGHVS, CDR2 FNYEAQ. After removal of 5 bases from V and 6 bases from J, the junction contained 9 bases not matched to a gene. The CDR3 consists of 15 residues. CDR3 DNA sequence: TGTGCCAGCAGCCCCAGCGGGGGCGCCTTCAATGAGCAGTTCTTC. Residues: CASSPSGGAFNEQFF.

CDR3 residues: CASSSRFAGISSGANVLTF. The CDR3 coding sequence is TGTGCCAGCAGCTCCCGTTTCGCAGGGATCAGCTCTGGGGCCAACGTCCTGACTTTC. The gene calls are TRBV7-2 and TRBJ2-6; maybe TRBD1 (5 bases). Germline V gene sequence: CDR1 SGHTA, CDR2 FQGNSA. The CDR3 spans 19 residues. Deletions cut 4 bases from V and 0 bases from J, with 19 bases between.

The rearrangement links TRBV2 to TRBJ2-5; no firm D call. CDR1 SNHLY and CDR2 FYNNEI come from the germline V gene. Deletions cut 4 bases from V and 5 bases from J, with 8 bases between. The CDR3 runs 12 residues. The CDR3 coding sequence is TGTGCCAGCAGTGCCAGAGGCGAGACCCAGTACTTC. It yields the protein CASSARGETQYF.

CDR3 DNA sequence: TGTGCCAGCAGCCGAACAGGGGGGGTGGCTGAAGCTTTCTTT. Translated, it gives CASSRTGGVAEAFF. The chain has TRBV6-5 and TRBJ1-1; 8 positions agree with TRBD1. V was clipped by 6 bases and J by 6 bases; unmatched bases: 9. The germline CDR1 and CDR2 sequences are MNHEY and SVGAGI. The CDR3 totals 14 residues.

The chain links TRBV4-3 to TRBJ1-6; 7 nucleotides match TRBD1. The length of the CDR3 is 18 residues. Germline V gene sequence: CDR1 LGHNA, CDR2 YSLEER. With V trimmed by 0 bases and J by 7 bases, 12 bases remained unmatched. This CDR3 is CASSQDPGDSQRNSPLHF. DNA of the CDR3: TGCGCCAGCAGCCAAGATCCGGGGGACAGCCAAAGGAATTCACCCCTCCACTTT.

The genes are TRBV3-1 (or the pseudogene TRBV3-2) and TRBJ2-3; the D gene is possibly TRBD2 (6 bases). Looked up from germline, CDR1 is LGHDT and CDR2 is YNNKEL (reference sequence). Trimming left V 1 base short and J 4 bases short, with 12 bases between. This CDR3 is built from 15 residues. CDR3 loop: CASSQAGVAADTQYF. Written as DNA, the CDR3 is TGTGCCAGCAGCCAAGCCGGGGTAGCGGCAGATACGCAGTATTTT.

The rearrangement uses TRBV9 and TRBJ1-1, with a tentative D call TRBD1 (5 bases). The CDR3 consists of 14 residues. Per the germline V gene, CDR1 is SGDLS and CDR2 is YYNGEE. Trimming cost V 0 bases and J 1 base, with 7 bases left between them. This CDR3 is CASSVGQKNTEAFF. CDR3 bases: TGTGCCAGCAGCGTAGGACAGAAGAACACTGAAGCTTTCTTT.

V is TRBV19 and J is TRBJ1-1; D perhaps matches TRBD1 (5 bases). This CDR3 is built from 13 residues. Germline CDR1 and CDR2: LNHDA and SQIVND (reference sequence). Trimming took off 3 bases at V and 1 base at J, with 6 bases between the two ends. CDR3 in DNA: TGTGCCAGTAGTATTGACAGGAACACTGAAGCTTTCTTT. This encodes CASSIDRNTEAFF.

The chain links TRBV5-4 to TRBJ1-5; D ambiguous. Germline assignment: CDR1 SGHNT and CDR2 YYREEE (reference sequence). This CDR3 has 16 amino acids. Deletions cut 7 bases from V and 4 bases from J, with 21 bases between. The CDR3 sequence: CASGPEAPKRNQPQHF. CDR3 nucleotides: TGTGCCAGCGGCCCGGAGGCCCCCAAGCGGAATCAGCCCCAGCATTTT.

This clone was observed once. As DNA, the CDR3 is TGTGCCAGCCACCGACAGGGGAACACTGAAGCTTTCTTT. Translation gives CASHRQGNTEAFF. The chain uses TRBV18 and TRBJ1-1; TRBD1 matches at 7 bases. The CDR3 consists of 13 residues. Looked up from germline, CDR1 is KGHSH and CDR2 is LQKENI. V was clipped by 8 bases and J by 1 base; unmatched bases: 4.

The chain joins TRBV2 to TRBJ1-2, with D unresolved. This CDR3 has 13 amino acids. CDR1 SNHLY and CDR2 FYNNEI come from the germline V gene. The V and J ends lost 6 bases and 5 bases respectively, with 13 bases between them. The chain's CDR3 is CASSLSTEYGYTF. DNA for the CDR3: TGTGCCAGCAGCCTTTCGACTGAGTATGGCTACACCTTC.

This chain uses TRBV19 with TRBJ2-1, with D perhaps matching TRBD1 (5 bases). The CDR3 is 11 residues long. CDR1 and CDR2 (germline): LNHDA, SQIVND (reference sequence). V was pared by 9 bases and J by 4 bases, with 7 bases between. The CDR3: CASKGYNEQFF. As DNA, the CDR3 is TGTGCCAGCAAGGGGTACAATGAGCAGTTCTTC.